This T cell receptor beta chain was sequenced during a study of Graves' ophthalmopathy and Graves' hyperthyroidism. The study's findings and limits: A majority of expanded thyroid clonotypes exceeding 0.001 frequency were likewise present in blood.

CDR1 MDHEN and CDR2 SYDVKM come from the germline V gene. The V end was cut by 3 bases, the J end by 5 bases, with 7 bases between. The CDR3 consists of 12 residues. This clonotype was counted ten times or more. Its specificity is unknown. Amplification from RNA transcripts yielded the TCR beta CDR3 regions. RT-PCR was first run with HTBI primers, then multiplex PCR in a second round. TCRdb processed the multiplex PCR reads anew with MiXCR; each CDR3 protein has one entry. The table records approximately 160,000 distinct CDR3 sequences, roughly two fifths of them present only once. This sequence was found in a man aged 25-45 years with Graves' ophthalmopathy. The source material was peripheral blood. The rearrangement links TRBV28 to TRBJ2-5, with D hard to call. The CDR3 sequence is CASSLTRETQYF. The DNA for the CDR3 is TGTGCCAGCAGTTTGACCCGGGAGACCCAGTACTTC.